A selection of T cell receptor beta chains follows, all from one sample in a study of Graves' ophthalmopathy and Graves' hyperthyroidism. Using its own MiXCR run on the multiplex PCR reads, TCRdb lists one record per CDR3 protein. The table shows about 390,000 distinct CDR3 sequences, with just over 15% occurring only once. Input material: peripheral blood. All receptors derive from a woman under 30 with stable Graves' hyperthyroidism. Each CDR3 is given with its conserved first and last residue. The D gene is left open where the match is weak. Where a row states a size, it is once, few, many or the class of an expanded clone; other rows omit it.

D: -; size: -; V: TRBV12-3/TRBV12-4; J: TRBJ2-5; length: 14; DNA: TGTGCCAGCAGTCTCTTCGGGCAGGGAGTGACCCAGTACTTC; CDR3: CASSLFGQGVTQYF
D: -; size: -; V: TRBV3-1; J: TRBJ1-3; length: 17; DNA: TGTGCCAGCAGCCAATTCCCCGCGGCCGACTCTGGAAACACCATATATTTT; CDR3: CASSQFPAADSGNTIYF
D: TRBD2; size: many; V: TRBV29-1; J: TRBJ2-7; length: 13; DNA: TGCAGCGTGGTAGCGGGGGGCCCCTACGAGCAGTACTTC; CDR3: CSVVAGGPYEQYF
D: -; size: many; V: TRBV6-1; J: TRBJ1-2; length: 11; DNA: TGTGCCAGCAGGGAAATAGGGGGCTACACCTTC; CDR3: CASREIGGYTF
D: -; size: many; V: TRBV20-1; J: TRBJ1-1; length: 13; DNA: TGCAGTCCGGATGATCAGGGGAACACTGAAGCTTTCTTT; CDR3: CSPDDQGNTEAFF
D: -; size: many; V: TRBV29-1; J: TRBJ1-1; length: 12; DNA: TGCAGCGTTACACGGATGAACACTGAAGCTTTCTTT; CDR3: CSVTRMNTEAFF
D: -; size: many; V: TRBV2; J: TRBJ2-5; length: 18; DNA: TGTGCCAGCAGTGCTCACGCAGGCCGAGAACTAAGAGTGGAGACCCAGTACTTC; CDR3: CASSAHAGRELRVETQYF
D: -; size: few; V: TRBV20-1; J: TRBJ1-1; length: 13; DNA: TGCAGTGCTAGGGAATGGGTGAACACTGAAGCTTTCTTT; CDR3: CSAREWVNTEAFF
D: -; size: many; V: TRBV7-9; J: TRBJ1-6; length: 14; DNA: TGTGCCAGCAGCTCCCCTCCGGGGAATTCACCCCTCCACTTT; CDR3: CASSSPPGNSPLHF
D: TRBD1; size: many; V: TRBV12-3/TRBV12-4; J: TRBJ2-5; length: 16; DNA: TGTGCCAGCAGACTCATTTACAGGGGGTCGAGAGAGACCCAGTACTTC; CDR3: CASRLIYRGSRETQYF
D: -; size: many; V: TRBV24-1; J: TRBJ1-5; length: 15; DNA: TGTGCCACCAGTGATAATAGCAGGGATGATCAGCCCCAGCATTTT; CDR3: CATSDNSRDDQPQHF
D: -; size: many; V: TRBV5-6; J: TRBJ1-2; length: 13; DNA: TGTGCCAGCAGTTCAGGCGGGGCGGAAGGCTACACCTTC; CDR3: CASSSGGAEGYTF
D: -; size: -; V: TRBV6-1; J: TRBJ2-5; length: 13; DNA: TGTGCCAGCAGTGACTATAGTGAAGAGACCCAGTACTTC; CDR3: CASSDYSEETQYF
D: -; size: many; V: TRBV7-2; J: TRBJ1-3; length: 15; DNA: TGTGCCAGCAGCTTAAACAGGTTCTCTGGAAACACCATATATTTT; CDR3: CASSLNRFSGNTIYF
D: -; size: few; V: TRBV2; J: TRBJ1-2; length: 13; DNA: TGTGCCAGCAGTGATGCCAGCGTCTATGGCTACACCTTC; CDR3: CASSDASVYGYTF
D: TRBD1; size: many; V: TRBV20-1; J: TRBJ2-7; length: 15; DNA: TGCAGTGCTAGTACTCCGGGACAGACTCACCAGGGGCAGTACTTC; CDR3: CSASTPGQTHQGQYF
D: TRBD1; size: -; V: TRBV6-1; J: TRBJ2-3; length: 15; DNA: TGTACCAGCAGTGGGGACAGGGGGAAGAAAGATACGCAGTATTTT; CDR3: CTSSGDRGKKDTQYF
D: -; size: many; V: TRBV5-6; J: TRBJ1-6; length: 12; DNA: TGTGCCAGCAGCTTCGGGAGTACACCCCTCCACTTT; CDR3: CASSFGSTPLHF
D: TRBD2; size: -; V: TRBV19; J: TRBJ2-5; length: 16; DNA: TGTGCCAGTAGTATCGGGACTAGCAGACTGCAAGAGACCCAGTACTTC; CDR3: CASSIGTSRLQETQYF
D: -; size: many; V: TRBV27; J: TRBJ2-5; length: 12; DNA: TGTGCCAGCAGTTCCCTAGGGGAGACCCAGTACTTC; CDR3: CASSSLGETQYF
D: -; size: many; V: TRBV6-2/TRBV6-3; J: TRBJ1-6; length: 12; DNA: TGTGCCAGCAGTTACGGGGGGCTAGGCCTCCACTTT; CDR3: CASSYGGLGLHF
D: -; size: many; V: TRBV28; J: TRBJ1-2; length: 13; DNA: TGTGCCAGCAGTTTCGTCGGGCCTTATGGCTACACCTTC; CDR3: CASSFVGPYGYTF
D: -; size: many; V: TRBV12-3/TRBV12-4; J: TRBJ1-3; length: 17; DNA: TGTGCCAGCAGTTCTTCCAACGACCGACTGTCTGGAAACACCATATATTTT; CDR3: CASSSSNDRLSGNTIYF
D: -; size: -; V: TRBV29-1; J: TRBJ2-5; length: 14; DNA: TGCAGCGTTCCGACAGAGGTTAGGGGAGAGACCCATTACTTC; CDR3: CSVPTEVRGETHYF
D: -; size: many; V: TRBV12-3/TRBV12-4; J: TRBJ1-1; length: 12; DNA: TGTGCCAGCAGGGACTTTAACACTGAAGCTTTCTTT; CDR3: CASRDFNTEAFF
D: TRBD1; size: few; V: TRBV30; J: TRBJ1-2; length: 14; DNA: TGTGCCTGGGACAGGGTATTTTTGGTTGATGGCTACACCTTC; CDR3: CAWDRVFLVDGYTF
D: -; size: few; V: TRBV10-1; J: TRBJ1-3; length: 15; DNA: TGCGCCAGCAGTGAGTCGGGATTCCCTGGAAACACCATATATTTT; CDR3: CASSESGFPGNTIYF
D: -; size: many; V: TRBV5-1; J: TRBJ2-7; length: 15; DNA: TGCGCCAGCAGCTGGGGGTATGGGGATCCCTACGAGCAGTACTTC; CDR3: CASSWGYGDPYEQYF
D: TRBD2; size: -; V: TRBV6-2/TRBV6-3; J: TRBJ2-7; length: 15; DNA: TGTGCCAGCAGTTACGTGACTAGCGGTCCCTACGAGCAGTACTTC; CDR3: CASSYVTSGPYEQYF
D: -; size: -; V: TRBV12-3/TRBV12-4; J: TRBJ1-6; length: 14; DNA: TGTGCCAGCAGTTTACGGGGAGGAGGTTCACCCCTCCACTTT; CDR3: CASSLRGGGSPLHF
D: -; size: many; V: TRBV7-2; J: TRBJ2-7; length: 14; DNA: TGTGCCAGCAGCCGGTCTGCGGGACTCTACGAGCAGTACTTC; CDR3: CASSRSAGLYEQYF
D: -; size: many; V: TRBV5-1; J: TRBJ2-5; length: 14; DNA: TGCGCCACCGCCGTGGGAGGGGGTAGAGAGACCCAGTACTTC; CDR3: CATAVGGGRETQYF
D: -; size: many; V: TRBV28; J: TRBJ1-2; length: 13; DNA: TGTGCCAGCAGTTTAAGCAGGGAGAATGGCTACACCTTC; CDR3: CASSLSRENGYTF
D: -; size: many; V: TRBV9; J: TRBJ2-2; length: 13; DNA: TGTGCCAGCAGCGTAGACTTGTCCGGGGAGCTGTTTTTT; CDR3: CASSVDLSGELFF
D: -; size: many; V: TRBV11-2; J: TRBJ1-5; length: 14; DNA: TGTGCCAGCAGCTCCCTGGGAGACCATCAGCCCCAGCATTTT; CDR3: CASSSLGDHQPQHF